The 28 T cell receptor beta chains below were found in one sample sequenced in a study of blood T cell repertoires in COVID-19. Some clones are missing from TCRdb's copy, which holds only in-frame ones; the method was immunoSEQ multiplex PCR. The sample holds about 180,000 clones, nearly 80% seen once. Material for sequencing was peripheral blood. These receptors all come from a woman in her seventies with acute or convalescent COVID-19.

V gene TRBV29-1 combines with J gene TRBJ1-1, with 8 positions matching TRBD1. With V trimmed by 4 bases and J by 3 bases, 4 bases remained unmatched. CDR1 is SQVTM, CDR2 ANQGSEA, per germline. The CDR3 has 13 amino acids. As DNA, the CDR3 is TGCAGCGTTGGGGGGACAGGTTACACTGAAGCTTTCTTT. Its translation is CSVGGTGYTEAFF.

The V and J genes are TRBV5-1 and TRBJ1-1; no clear D. V was trimmed by 2 bases and J by 1 base, leaving 9 bases between them. Germline V gene lookup returns CDR1 SGHRS and CDR2 YFSETQ. The CDR3 consists of 14 residues. In DNA, the CDR3 is TGCGCCAGCAGCTTCCACGGTCGGAACACTGAAGCTTTCTTT. This gives the protein CASSFHGRNTEAFF.

The rearrangement uses TRBV2 and TRBJ1-1; D is unclear. This CDR3 is built from 13 residues. V was clipped by 2 bases and J by 4 bases, with 8 bases between them. CDR1 and CDR2 from the germline V gene are SNHLY and FYNNEI. In DNA, the CDR3 is TGTGCCAGCAGTGAAACCTGGGCCACTGAAGCTTTCTTT. Translation: CASSETWATEAFF.

The rearrangement joins TRBV19 to TRBJ1-6, with D possibly matching TRBD1 (5 bases). CDR1 is LNHDA and CDR2 is SQIVND in the germline V gene (reference sequence). V dropped 4 bases and J dropped 16 bases, with 14 bases sitting between them. This CDR3 has 12 residues. The CDR3, as DNA: TGTGCCAGTAGTAGAGACAAGGGGACTCTCCACTTT. Translation: CASSRDKGTLHF.

This clone came up a few times. J is TRBJ2-2 and V is TRBV5-4, with 8 bases aligning to TRBD1. J gave up 1 base and V 3 bases, and 5 bases lay outside the gene matches. In germline, CDR1 is SGHNT, CDR2 YYREEE (reference sequence). This CDR3 region has 16 residues. CDR3 loop: CASSSLDRGNTGELFF. The CDR3 DNA sequence: TGTGCCAGCAGCTCCCTCGACAGGGGGAACACCGGGGAGCTGTTTTTT.

The rearrangement links TRBV7-9 to TRBJ2-4; 8 positions agree with TRBD2. Germline V gene data show CDR1 as SEHNR and CDR2 as FQNEAQ (reference sequence). Losses at the gene ends were 5 bases for V and 6 bases for J; bases not matched to a gene: 12. The CDR3 is 16 amino acids. CDR3 loop: CASSAVRAGARNIQYF. Here the CDR3 DNA reads TGTGCCAGCAGCGCCGTAAGAGCGGGAGCGAGAAACATTCAGTACTTC.

This clone has a handful of counts. The chain is built from TRBV5-1 and TRBJ2-2; 12 bases map to TRBD2. The germline gives CDR1 SGHRS, CDR2 YFSETQ. The ends lost 3 bases at V and 5 bases at J; junction bases unmatched: 5. This CDR3 is built from 16 residues. The CDR3 coding sequence is TGCGCCAGCAGCTCTACCGGGACTAGCGGGACCGGGGAGCTGTTTTTT. Translated, it gives CASSSTGTSGTGELFF. The variable domain in full, completed from reference TRBV5-1 and TRBJ2-2, reads KAGVTQTPRYLIKTRGQQVTLSCSPISGHRSVSWYQQTPGQGLQFLFEYFSETQRNKGNFPGRFSGRQFSNSRSEMNVSTLELGDSALYLCASSSTGTSGTGELFFGEGSRLTVL.

This clone occurred a few times. V and J are TRBV4-2 and TRBJ2-4, with 12 bases identical to TRBD1. There are 16 residues in the CDR3. V lost 0 bases and J lost 8; bases outside the gene matches: 5. The germline V gene encodes CDR1 LGHNA and CDR2 YNFKEQ. CDR3 loop: CASSQDGTGGLDIQYF. The CDR3 nucleotides are TGTGCCAGCAGCCAAGACGGGACAGGGGGCTTGGACATTCAGTACTTC.

J is TRBJ2-3 and V is TRBV5-8; 9 bases map to TRBD1. CDR1 SGHTS and CDR2 YDEGEE come from the germline V gene. This CDR3 has 16 amino acids. Unmatched junction bases numbered 7, after V lost 2 bases and J lost 3 bases. The CDR3 here is CASSFGYGQGTDTQYF. The CDR3 DNA sequence: TGTGCCAGCAGCTTTGGTTACGGACAGGGGACAGATACGCAGTATTTT. The full variable domain, in which reference TRBV5-8 and TRBJ2-3 provide the parts outside the CDR3, is EAGVTQSPTHLIKTRGQQATLRCSPISGHTSVYWYQQALGLGLQFLLWYDEGEERNRGNFPPRFSGRQFPNYSSELNVNALELEDSALYLCASSFGYGQGTDTQYFGPGTRLTVL.

CDR3 amino acids: CASSSLYAASSYEQYF. In DNA form, the CDR3 reads TGTGCCAGCAGCTCCCTTTATGCGGCAAGCTCCTACGAGCAGTACTTC. The V gene is TRBV5-6, the J gene TRBJ2-7, with D unclear. Germline CDR1 SGHDT, CDR2 YYEEEE. CDR3 size: 16 residues. V was pared by 3 bases and J by 0 bases, with 16 bases between. The entire variable domain, with the rest obtained from reference TRBV5-6 and TRBJ2-7, is as follows: DAGVTQSPTHLIKTRGQQVTLRCSPKSGHDTVSWYQQALGQGPQFIFQYYEEEERQRGNFPDRFSGHQFPNYSSELNVNALLLGDSALYLCASSSLYAASSYEQYFGPGTRLTVT.

J is TRBJ1-1 and V is TRBV3-1 (or the pseudogene TRBV3-2); D is unclear. The CDR3 has 14 amino acids. Germline V lookup: CDR1 LGHDT, CDR2 YNNKEL (reference sequence). The germline V and J ends were trimmed by 2 bases and 1 base, with 8 bases remaining between them. This CDR3 is CASSQIQTNTEAFF. The CDR3 DNA is TGTGCCAGCAGCCAAATACAGACGAACACTGAAGCTTTCTTT.

The chain links TRBV7-9 to TRBJ2-1; 7 bases agree with TRBD2. Germline assignment: CDR1 SEHNR and CDR2 FQNEAQ (reference sequence). There are 18 residues in the CDR3. After removal of 11 bases from V and 3 bases from J, the junction contained 22 bases not matched to a gene. CDR3 nucleotides: TGTGCCTGCCGACTCGGAGCGGGATACGGCTCCTACTACAATGAGCAGTTCTTC. Its protein is CACRLGAGYGSYYNEQFF.

The CDR3 region is CASSLASAGVGELFF. CDR3 coding DNA: TGTGCCAGCAGCTTAGCTTCAGCGGGAGTCGGGGAGCTGTTTTTT. The chain has TRBV7-2 and TRBJ2-2; TRBD2 agrees at 8 bases. This CDR3 spans 15 amino acids. Germline CDR1 is SGHTA and CDR2 is FQGNSA. Trimming at V came to 0 bases and at J to 7 bases, leaving 4 bases not matched to a gene.

In its sample, this clone was seen a few times. This chain joins TRBV18 and TRBJ2-5, with 8 bases lining up with TRBD1. J was trimmed by 7 bases and V by 3 bases; bases with no gene match: 7. CDR3 size: 14 residues. Germline assignment: CDR1 KGHSH and CDR2 LQKENI. The CDR3 loop is CASSPNRGEATQYF. DNA for the CDR3: TGTGCCAGCTCACCGAACAGGGGGGAAGCGACCCAGTACTTC. The full variable domain, with the rest looked up from reference TRBV18 and TRBJ2-5, is NAGVMQNPRHLVRRRGQEARLRCSPMKGHSHVYWYRQLPEEGLKFMVYLQKENIIDESGMPKERFSAEFPKEGPSILRIQQVVRGDSAAYFCASSPNRGEATQYFGPGTRLLVL.

This clone was found a few times. This chain uses TRBV14 with TRBJ2-1; D is possibly TRBD2 (7 bases). Trimming pared 3 bases from V and 7 bases from J, leaving 13 bases between. The germline V gene encodes CDR1 SGHDN and CDR2 FVKESK. CDR3 length: 14 amino acids. CDR3 residues: CASSQAGAYNEQFF. The CDR3 region has the DNA TGTGCCAGCAGCCAGGCGGGGGCATATAATGAGCAGTTCTTC.

This chain links TRBV5-1 with TRBJ2-7; D might be TRBD2 (5 bases). The germline V and J ends were trimmed by 5 bases and 0 bases, with 15 bases remaining between them. Germline CDR1 SGHRS, CDR2 YFSETQ. This CDR3 is built from 15 residues. The CDR3 bases are TGCGCCAGCAGATATGACTGGACTCTCTCCTACGAGCAGTACTTC. This encodes CASRYDWTLSYEQYF.

V gene TRBV5-4 combines with J gene TRBJ2-3; 8 bases fit TRBD2. The CDR3 has 15 residues. V gave up 2 bases and J gave up 3 bases; unmatched junction bases: 5. Germline V CDR1 and CDR2: SGHNT, YYREEE (reference sequence). The CDR3, as DNA: TGTGCCAGCAGCTTTAGCGGGGTTTGGACAGATACGCAGTATTTT. Translating gives CASSFSGVWTDTQYF. Combining the CDR3 with reference TRBV5-4 and TRBJ2-3 gives the whole variable domain ETGVTQSPTHLIKTRGQQVTLRCSSQSGHNTVSWYQQALGQGPQFIFQYYREEENGRGNFPPRFSGLQFPNYSSELNVNALELDDSALYLCASSFSGVWTDTQYFGPGTRLTVL.

This chain links TRBV19 with TRBJ1-2, with D uncertain. V lost 7 bases and J 4 bases, leaving 19 bases between the germline ends. This CDR3 is built from 15 residues. Germline lookup yields CDR1 LNHDA and CDR2 SQIVND (reference sequence). DNA for the CDR3: TGTGCCAGTAATACCGGGGAGGGTCTCGGCTATGGCTACACCTTC. It encodes CASNTGEGLGYGYTF.

On this clone: Other DNA sequences in the sample encode the same CDR3. The J gene is TRBJ2-5, the V gene TRBV7-2; D not resolved. The CDR3 is made up of 13 amino acids. The V gene's germline CDR1 is SGHTA and CDR2 FQGNSA. V was trimmed by 3 bases and J by 1 base, leaving 6 bases between them. The CDR3 coding sequence is TGTGCCAGCAGCTTCGCAGGCCAAGAGACCCAGTACTTC. Its protein product is CASSFAGQETQYF.

This chain links TRBV4-1 with TRBJ2-2, with TRBD2 matching over 10 bases. Germline values: CDR1 MGHRA, CDR2 YSYEKL. V shed 3 bases, J shed 5 bases, and the junction held 9 bases outside the gene matches. The CDR3 has 17 amino acids. The CDR3: CASSQYLAGDRTGELFF. CDR3 coding DNA: TGCGCCAGCAGCCAGTACCTAGCGGGAGACAGAACCGGGGAGCTGTTTTTT.

J is TRBJ1-5 and V is TRBV19; D may be TRBD1 (5 bases). This CDR3 region has 14 residues. Germline CDR1 is LNHDA and CDR2 is SQIVND (reference sequence). The V and J ends lost 5 bases and 6 bases respectively, with 14 bases between them. The CDR3 sequence is CASSQQGKAQPQHF. CDR3 in DNA: TGTGCCAGTAGTCAGCAGGGCAAGGCTCAGCCCCAGCATTTT. Full variable domain (missing parts from reference TRBV19 and TRBJ1-5): DGGITQSPKYLFRKEGQNVTLSCEQNLNHDAMYWYRQDPGQGLRLIYYSQIVNDFQKGDIAEGYSVSREKKESFPLTVTSAQKNPTAFYLCASSQQGKAQPQHFGDGTRLSIL.

The table lists this clone with a count of one. The V and J genes are TRBV12-5 and TRBJ2-2, with 7 bases fitting TRBD2. J was trimmed by 3 bases and V by 6 bases; bases with no gene match: 22. CDR1 is LGHNT, CDR2 FRNRAP, per germline. CDR3 length: 20 amino acids. CDR3 sequence reads: CASGSNIGWRESVHTGELFF. The CDR3 nucleotides read TGTGCTAGTGGGTCGAATATCGGGTGGCGGGAGAGCGTGCACACCGGGGAGCTGTTTTTT.

The genes are TRBV7-3 and TRBJ2-1, with 9 bases fitting TRBD1. CDR3 length: 18 amino acids. V trimming: 5 bases; J trimming: 7 bases; junction bases outside the gene matches: 18. Germline CDR1 is SGHTA and CDR2 is FQGTGA. The CDR3: CASSRRQGEGNDVNEQFF. Here the CDR3 DNA reads TGTGCCAGCAGCAGACGACAGGGGGAAGGTAACGACGTGAATGAGCAGTTCTTC.

This clone was observed a few times. DNA for the CDR3: TGCGCCAGCAGCCCTAGCGGGAGGTTGGAAGAGACCCAGTACTTC. Translating it yields CASSPSGRLEETQYF. The rearrangement joins TRBV5-1 to TRBJ2-5, with 11 bases matching TRBD2. Per the germline V gene, CDR1 is SGHRS and CDR2 is YFSETQ. The length of the CDR3 is 15 residues. V was clipped by 4 bases and J by 3 bases; unmatched bases: 5.

About this clone: This same CDR3 is encoded by further DNA sequences in the sample. J is TRBJ2-1 and V is TRBV5-1; 11 bases are a match to TRBD2. Germline CDR1 and CDR2: SGHRS and YFSETQ. V lost 4 bases, J lost 7 bases, and 4 bases stayed unmatched. This CDR3 comprises 14 residues. The CDR3 here is CASSSGTSGNEQFF. The CDR3 DNA reads TGCGCCAGCAGCAGTGGGACTAGCGGTAATGAGCAGTTCTTC.

This chain connects TRBV18 to TRBJ1-4; D gene uncertain. Germline values: CDR1 KGHSH, CDR2 LQKENI. The CDR3 has 15 amino acids. Trimming left V 2 bases short and J 3 bases short, with 10 bases between. The chain's CDR3 is CASSPVTLANEKLFF. For the CDR3, the DNA is TGTGCCAGCTCACCAGTAACTCTGGCTAATGAAAAACTGTTTTTT. The full variable domain, with the rest looked up from reference TRBV18 and TRBJ1-4, is NAGVMQNPRHLVRRRGQEARLRCSPMKGHSHVYWYRQLPEEGLKFMVYLQKENIIDESGMPKERFSAEFPKEGPSILRIQQVVRGDSAAYFCASSPVTLANEKLFFGSGTQLSVL.

The V and J genes are TRBV11-2 and TRBJ2-7, with 8 nucleotides matching TRBD1. The CDR3 loop spans 17 amino acids. Per the germline V gene, CDR1 is SGHAT and CDR2 is FQNNGV. Trimming cost V 2 bases and J 7 bases; bases outside gene matches: 16. The CDR3 is CASSLSASSGGEWEQYF. In nucleotides, the CDR3 is TGTGCCAGCAGCTTATCCGCCTCGTCAGGGGGCGAGTGGGAGCAGTACTTC.

The V and J genes are TRBV27 and TRBJ2-7; D might be TRBD2 (6 bases). Germline V gene data show CDR1 as MNHEY and CDR2 as SMNVEV (reference sequence). V was shortened by 5 bases and J by 3 bases, with 14 bases between the two germline ends. The CDR3 runs 14 residues. The CDR3 region is CASSTGRGRYEQYF. CDR3 DNA: TGTGCCAGCAGTACCGGGCGGGGACGCTACGAGCAGTACTTC.